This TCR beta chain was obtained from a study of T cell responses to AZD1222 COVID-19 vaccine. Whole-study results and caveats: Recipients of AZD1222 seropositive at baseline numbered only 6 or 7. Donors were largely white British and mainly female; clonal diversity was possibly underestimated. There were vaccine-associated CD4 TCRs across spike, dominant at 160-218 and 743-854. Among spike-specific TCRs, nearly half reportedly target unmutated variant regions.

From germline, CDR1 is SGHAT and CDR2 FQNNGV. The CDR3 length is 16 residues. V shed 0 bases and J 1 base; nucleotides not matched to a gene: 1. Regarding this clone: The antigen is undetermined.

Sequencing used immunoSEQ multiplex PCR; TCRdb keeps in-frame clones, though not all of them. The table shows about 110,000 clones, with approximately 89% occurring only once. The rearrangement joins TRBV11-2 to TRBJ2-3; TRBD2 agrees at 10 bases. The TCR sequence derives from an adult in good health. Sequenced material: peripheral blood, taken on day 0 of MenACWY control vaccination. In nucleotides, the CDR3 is TGTGCCAGCAGCTTAGATACTAGCGGGGGCACAGATACGCAGTATTTT. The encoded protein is CASSLDTSGGTDTQYF.